The subject of this entry is one T cell receptor beta chain. This sample is part of a study of technical replicates of blood from a few donors. The table came from immunoSEQ multiplex PCR; TCRdb's copy has only in-frame clones and leaves some out. The repertoire has about 80,000 clones, about 94% of them found once; the top ten carry 0.35% to 0.45%. From germline, CDR1 is SGHRS and CDR2 YFSETQ. The CDR3 is 15 amino acids. Deletions cut 2 bases from V and 0 bases from J, with 10 bases between. The receptor's source is a human donor in good health. The material sequenced was T cells isolated from PBMCs. The chain couples TRBV5-1 to TRBJ2-3, with D tentatively TRBD1 (5 bases). CDR3 sequence reads: CASSFRTSSTDTQYF. The CDR3 bases are TGCGCCAGCAGCTTTCGGACATCTAGCACAGATACGCAGTATTTT.